The 3 T cell receptor beta chains below were found in one sample sequenced in a study of shared clonotypes between healthy human individuals. It was CD45RO-negative cells, positively selected for CCR7, that made up naive CD8 cells, with terminally differentiated effector memory CD45RA+ cells excluded. The repertoire was sequenced with immunoSEQ multiplex PCR; TCRdb's copy has only in-frame clones and lacks some. Here the sample spans around 2,000,000 clones, around 96% being singletons. Sequencing input: naive CD8+ T cells sorted from blood. The receptors come from a man younger than 30 in good health.

There are a few counts of this clone. This rearrangement joins TRBV6-7 to TRBJ1-2, with D perhaps TRBD1 (5 bases). TRBV6-7 is reported as an ORF; its role is uncertain. The CDR3 has 14 residues. The germline V and J ends were trimmed by 3 bases and 7 bases, with 15 bases remaining between them. The CDR3 region has the DNA TGTGCCAGCAGTTATAGGCAGGGTAATCGTGGCTACACCTTC. Residues: CASSYRQGNRGYTF.

This clone is a singleton in its sample. V usage is TRBV27 and J usage is TRBJ2-1; 7 positions agree with TRBD2. Germline V CDR1 and CDR2: MNHEY, SMNVEV (reference sequence). This CDR3 is built from 17 residues. The ends lost 6 bases at V and 8 bases at J; junction bases unmatched: 19. The CDR3, as DNA: TGTGCCAGCAGCCTCCTGTTTATTGCTAGCGGAGGGGATGAGCAGTTCTTC. It translates to CASSLLFIASGGDEQFF.

This clone occurred once. The chain has TRBV25-1 and TRBJ2-1; 7 bases are a match to TRBD1. This CDR3 has 13 residues. Trimming cost V 11 bases and J 7 bases; bases outside gene matches: 11. Germline CDR1 and CDR2: MGHDK and SYGVNS. The CDR3 spells CAATGDVVNEQFF. The CDR3 nucleotides are TGTGCCGCCACAGGGGACGTGGTTAATGAGCAGTTCTTC.